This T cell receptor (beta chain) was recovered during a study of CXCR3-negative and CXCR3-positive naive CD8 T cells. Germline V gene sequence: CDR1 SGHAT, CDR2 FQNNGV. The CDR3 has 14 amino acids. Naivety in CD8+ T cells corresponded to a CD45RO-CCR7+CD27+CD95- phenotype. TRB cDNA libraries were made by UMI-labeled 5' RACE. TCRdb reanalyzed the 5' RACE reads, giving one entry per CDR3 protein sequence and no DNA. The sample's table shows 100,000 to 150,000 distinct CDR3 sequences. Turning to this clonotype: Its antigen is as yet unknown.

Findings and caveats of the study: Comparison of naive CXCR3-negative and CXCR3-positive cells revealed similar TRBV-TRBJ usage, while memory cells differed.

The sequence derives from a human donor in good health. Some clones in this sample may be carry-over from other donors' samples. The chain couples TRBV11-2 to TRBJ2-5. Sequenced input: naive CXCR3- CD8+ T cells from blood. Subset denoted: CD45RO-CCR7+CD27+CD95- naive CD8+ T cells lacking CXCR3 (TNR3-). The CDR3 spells CASSSLPNQETQYF.